This T cell receptor beta chain was sequenced during a study of OX40 agonist ivuxolimab in advanced cancers. Study-level results: Low normalized T-cell clonal expansion was additionally recorded for some nonresponders.

Only in-frame clones appear in the TCRdb table, and some are missing; sequencing was by immunoSEQ multiplex PCR. The data show about 55,000 clones, more than 70% seen once. The CDR3 length is 14 residues. The junction had 10 bases not matched to a gene; V was cut back by 5 bases and J by 8 bases. Per germline, CDR1 SGHTA and CDR2 FQGNSA. Patients had blood sampled at baseline and again on cycle 4 day 1 and cycle 7 day 1. This clone was observed a single time. Its antigen is still unknown. The sequence was collected from an adult with an advanced solid tumor such as melanoma, head and neck, liver or kidney cancer. Here the sequenced sample was CD4+ or CD8+ T cells sorted from blood, taken in a trial of the OX40 agonist ivuxolimab. The chain combines TRBV7-2 with TRBJ1-1, with 8 bases lining up with TRBD1. The chain's CDR3 is CASSGLDRAQEAFF. The CDR3 DNA reads TGTGCCAGCAGCGGATTGGACAGGGCCCAAGAAGCTTTCTTT.